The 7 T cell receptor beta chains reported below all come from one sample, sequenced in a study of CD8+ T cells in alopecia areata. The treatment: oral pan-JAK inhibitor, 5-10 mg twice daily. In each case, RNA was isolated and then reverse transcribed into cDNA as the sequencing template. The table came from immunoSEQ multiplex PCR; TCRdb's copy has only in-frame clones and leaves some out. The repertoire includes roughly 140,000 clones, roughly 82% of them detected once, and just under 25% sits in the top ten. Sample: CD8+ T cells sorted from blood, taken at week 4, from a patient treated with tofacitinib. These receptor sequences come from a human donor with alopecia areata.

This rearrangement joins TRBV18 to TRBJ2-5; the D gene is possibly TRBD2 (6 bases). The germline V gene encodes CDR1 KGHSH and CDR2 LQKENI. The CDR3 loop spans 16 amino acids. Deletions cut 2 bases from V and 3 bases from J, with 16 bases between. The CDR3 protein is CASSPGGGWLEETQYF. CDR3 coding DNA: TGTGCCAGCTCACCAGGAGGAGGGTGGTTGGAAGAGACCCAGTACTTC.

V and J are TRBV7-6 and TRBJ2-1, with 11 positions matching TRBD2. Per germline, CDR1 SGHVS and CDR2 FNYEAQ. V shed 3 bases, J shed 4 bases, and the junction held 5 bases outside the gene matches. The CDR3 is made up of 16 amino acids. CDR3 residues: CASSFRLAGTYNEQFF. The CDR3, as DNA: TGTGCCAGCAGCTTTCGACTAGCGGGGACGTACAATGAGCAGTTCTTC.

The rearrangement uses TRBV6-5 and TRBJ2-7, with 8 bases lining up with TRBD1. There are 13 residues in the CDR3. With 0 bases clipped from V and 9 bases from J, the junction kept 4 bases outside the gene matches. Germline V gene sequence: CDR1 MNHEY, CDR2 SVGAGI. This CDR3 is CASSYSTGQGQYF. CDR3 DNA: TGTGCCAGCAGTTACTCCACTGGACAGGGGCAGTACTTC.

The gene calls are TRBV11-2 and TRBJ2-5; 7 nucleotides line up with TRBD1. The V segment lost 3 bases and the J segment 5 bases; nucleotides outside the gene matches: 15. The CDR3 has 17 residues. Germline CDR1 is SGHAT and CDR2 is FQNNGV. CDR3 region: CASSFFVDRSVAETQYF. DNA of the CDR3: TGTGCCAGCAGCTTCTTCGTGGACAGGAGTGTCGCTGAGACCCAGTACTTC.

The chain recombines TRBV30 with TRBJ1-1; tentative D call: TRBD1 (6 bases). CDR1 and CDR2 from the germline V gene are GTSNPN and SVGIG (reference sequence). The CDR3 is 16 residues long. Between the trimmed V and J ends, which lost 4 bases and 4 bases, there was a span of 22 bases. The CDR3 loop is CAWKEMRGGAGTEAFF. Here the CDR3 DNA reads TGTGCCTGGAAGGAGATGAGGGGGGGCGCGGGCACTGAAGCTTTCTTT. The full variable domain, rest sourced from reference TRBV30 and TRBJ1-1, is SQTIHQWPATLVQPVGSPLSLECTVEGTSNPNLYWYRQAAGRGLQLLFYSVGIGQISSEVPQNLSASRPQDRQFILSSKKLLLSDSGFYLCAWKEMRGGAGTEAFFGQGTRLTVV.

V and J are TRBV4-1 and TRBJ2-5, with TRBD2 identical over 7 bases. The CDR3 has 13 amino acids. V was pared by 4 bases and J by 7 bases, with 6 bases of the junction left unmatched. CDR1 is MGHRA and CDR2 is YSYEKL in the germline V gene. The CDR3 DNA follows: TGCGCCAGCAGCCCAGGACTAGATCCGACCCAGTACTTC. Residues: CASSPGLDPTQYF.

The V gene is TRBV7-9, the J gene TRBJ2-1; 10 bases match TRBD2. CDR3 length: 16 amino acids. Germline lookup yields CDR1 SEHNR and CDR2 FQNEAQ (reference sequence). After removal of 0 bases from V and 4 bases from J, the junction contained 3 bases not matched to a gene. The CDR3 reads CASSLASSGGYNEQFF. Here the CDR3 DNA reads TGTGCCAGCAGCTTAGCATCTAGCGGGGGTTACAATGAGCAGTTCTTC.